A single sample is the source of the 30 T cell receptor beta chains below, sequenced in a study of human T cells and chemical hapten exposure. Time point defined: patch test 1, 2 weeks after DPC sensitization. Sample treatment: therapeutic diphenylcyclopropenone sensitization with weekly scalp DPC. TCRdb passed the RACE reads through MiXCR, listing each CDR3 protein once. The sample records about 120,000 distinct CDR3 sequences, 9.5% to 13% being singletons. Material: whole blood, obtained in connection with sensitization to the hapten diphenylcyclopropenone (DPC). The receptors stem from a woman aged 50 to 60 with alopecia areata. Some clones in this sample may be carry-over from other donors' samples.

The chain is built from TRBV3-1 and TRBJ1-2; possibly TRBD1 for D (5 bases). Germline V gene sequence: CDR1 LGHDT, CDR2 YNNKEL (reference sequence). The CDR3 runs to 15 residues. V dropped 1 base and J dropped 7 bases, with 16 bases sitting between them. The CDR3 nucleotides are TGTGCCAGCAGCCAAGCCCCGCGTCAGGGCGGTGGCTACACCTTC. Its translation is CASSQAPRQGGGYTF. The variable domain in full, with the rest retrieved from reference TRBV3-1 and TRBJ1-2, is DTAVSQTPKYLVTQMGNDKSIKCEQNLGHDTMYWYKQDSKKFLKIMFSYNNKELIINETVPNRFSPKSPDKAHLNLHINSLELGDSAVYFCASSQAPRQGGGYTFGSGTRLTVV.

The chain couples TRBV9 to TRBJ2-7; D might be TRBD1 or TRBD2, each matching 5 bases. This CDR3 has 15 residues. Germline V CDR1 and CDR2: SGDLS, YYNGEE. V was clipped by 0 bases and J by 3 bases, with 13 bases between them. The CDR3, as DNA: TGTGCCAGCAGCGTAGGGGACGGAGACCTCTACGAGCAGTACTTC. It yields the protein CASSVGDGDLYEQYF.

This rearrangement joins TRBV5-1 to TRBJ1-1; TRBD1 agrees at 7 bases. Germline V gene sequence: CDR1 SGHRS, CDR2 YFSETQ. V shed 4 bases and J 1 base; nucleotides not matched to a gene: 4. The CDR3 sequence is 14 residues long. The CDR3 DNA reads TGCGCCAGCAGCAAGGGACAGCAGAACACTGAAGCTTTCTTT. Translation gives CASSKGQQNTEAFF. The full variable domain, rest sourced from reference TRBV5-1 and TRBJ1-1, is KAGVTQTPRYLIKTRGQQVTLSCSPISGHRSVSWYQQTPGQGLQFLFEYFSETQRNKGNFPGRFSGRQFSNSRSEMNVSTLELGDSALYLCASSKGQQNTEAFFGQGTRLTVV.

This clonotype has more than one count but fewer than ten. This chain links TRBV6-6 with TRBJ2-1; 10 nucleotides line up with TRBD2. V lost 5 bases to trimming and J lost 0 bases; unmatched junction nucleotides: 16. Germline-derived CDR1 and CDR2 are MNHNY and SVGAGI (reference sequence). The CDR3 is 20 amino acids. This CDR3 is CASSNRGLAGELFSYNEQFF. The CDR3 DNA sequence: TGTGCCAGCAGTAACCGGGGGCTAGCGGGGGAGTTGTTCTCCTACAATGAGCAGTTCTTC.

J is TRBJ2-7 and V is TRBV29-1, with a possible D match to TRBD1 (5 bases). V lost 7 bases to trimming and J lost 0 bases, with 13 bases between them. Germline V gives CDR1 SQVTM, CDR2 ANQGSEA. This CDR3 comprises 13 residues. CDR3 residues: CSAVHRSSYEQYF. DNA for the CDR3: TGCAGCGCCGTCCACAGGAGCTCCTACGAGCAGTACTTC.

There are many counts of this clonotype. This sequence joins TRBV28 and TRBJ2-7; tentatively, D is TRBD2 (6 bases). Germline V gene lookup returns CDR1 MDHEN and CDR2 SYDVKM. The CDR3 spans 12 residues. This chain's CDR3 is CAEGTAAYEQYF. CDR3 in DNA: TGTGCGGAGGGGACCGCCGCCTACGAGCAGTACTTC.

This clonotype was seen many times. The V and J genes are TRBV29-1 and TRBJ1-1, with D unclear. The CDR3 is made up of 13 amino acids. Germline CDR1 SQVTM, CDR2 ANQGSEA. V was shortened by 4 bases and J by 7 bases, with 16 bases between the two germline ends. The CDR3 DNA sequence: TGCAGCGTTGTATCCGCGTTGAGTCTTGAAGCTTTCTTT. Encoded protein: CSVVSALSLEAFF. The whole variable domain, filled in from reference TRBV29-1 and TRBJ1-1, reads SAVISQKPSRDICQRGTSLTIQCQVDSQVTMMFWYRQQPGQSLTLIATANQGSEATYESGFVIDKFPISRPNLTFSTLTVSNMSPEDSSIYLCSVVSALSLEAFFGQGTRLTVV.

This clonotype was seen a handful of times. V and J are TRBV5-1 and TRBJ2-7; 13 bases are shared with TRBD2. Germline V gene data show CDR1 as SGHRS and CDR2 as YFSETQ. The V gene end was trimmed by 2 bases and the J gene end by 12 bases; junction bases not matched to a gene: 5. The length of the CDR3 is 13 residues. The DNA of the CDR3 is TGCGCCAGCAGCTTCGGACTAGCGGGAGATCCGTACTTC. Encoded protein: CASSFGLAGDPYF.

The CDR3: CASSVSGLQPQHF. In DNA form, the CDR3 reads TGTGCCAGCAGTGTATCAGGGCTTCAGCCCCAGCATTTT. The V and J genes are TRBV6-1 and TRBJ1-5; perhaps TRBD1 as D (5 bases). This CDR3 has 13 amino acids. Trimming removed 4 bases from V and 6 bases from J, with 10 bases in between. Germline V CDR1 and CDR2: MNHNS, SASEGT.

The chain has TRBV10-3 and TRBJ2-1; 8 bases line up with TRBD1. In germline, CDR1 is ENHRY, CDR2 SYGVKD. This CDR3 is built from 20 residues. With V trimmed by 6 bases and J by 0 bases, 19 bases remained unmatched. DNA for the CDR3: TGTGCCATCAGCCCCCGCCCCGGGACAGGCTCTCCGAGCTCCTACAATGAGCAGTTCTTC. Translated, it gives CAISPRPGTGSPSSYNEQFF.

This clonotype occurred a few times. The chain combines TRBV7-9 with TRBJ1-1; D call uncertain. Germline assignment: CDR1 SEHNR and CDR2 FQNEAQ (reference sequence). V shed 0 bases and J shed 6 bases, with 8 bases lying between them. The CDR3 consists of 13 residues. The CDR3, as DNA: TGTGCCAGCAGCTTAGCCGGGAGGCCTGAAGCTTTCTTT. It codes for CASSLAGRPEAFF.

This clonotype was found a few times. The chain recombines TRBV7-2 with TRBJ1-5; perhaps TRBD1 as D (6 bases). The CDR3 covers 14 residues. Germline CDR1 reads SGHTA; CDR2 reads FQGNSA. V was pared by 8 bases and J by 4 bases, with 15 bases between. The CDR3 loop is CASANRDTNQPQHF. In DNA form, the CDR3 reads TGTGCCAGCGCAAACCGGGACACTAATCAGCCCCAGCATTTT.

The chain couples TRBV28 to TRBJ2-7; the D is unclear. V was shortened by 1 base and J by 3 bases, with 7 bases between the two germline ends. The length of the CDR3 is 13 residues. Germline V CDR1 and CDR2: MDHEN, SYDVKM. The CDR3 reads CASSLSGHYEQYF. In DNA, the CDR3 is TGTGCCAGCAGTTTATCTGGCCACTACGAGCAGTACTTC.

The sample holds a few counts of this clonotype. The junction does not match germline at one end; this may be a read error. V usage is TRBV5-1 and J usage is TRBJ1-1; unclear D gene. CDR1 is SGHRS and CDR2 is YFSETQ in the germline V gene. The CDR3 totals 13 residues. The CDR3 DNA follows: TGCACCAGCAGCTTGGACGGGGAAAATGAAGCTTTCTTT. Translating it yields CTSSLDGENEAFF.

The CDR3 coding sequence is TGTGCCAGCAGCTTAGCCGGACAGGGTGTCGATACGCAGTATTTT. As protein: CASSLAGQGVDTQYF. The chain couples TRBV7-2 to TRBJ2-3, with TRBD1 matching over 8 bases. The length of the CDR3 is 15 residues. Germline values: CDR1 SGHTA, CDR2 FQGNSA. V was clipped by 0 bases and J by 6 bases; unmatched bases: 5.

This clonotype was counted ten times or more. This sequence joins TRBV28 and TRBJ1-2; weak D call: TRBD1 (6 bases). There are 16 residues in the CDR3. V gave up 1 base and J gave up 6 bases, with 18 bases separating them. CDR1 is MDHEN, CDR2 SYDVKM, per germline. In nucleotides, the CDR3 is TGTGCCAGCAGTTTATTCGGCAGGGGAGGGACGGATGGCTACACCTTC. Protein product: CASSLFGRGGTDGYTF.

The chain recombines TRBV10-3 with TRBJ1-1; D is uncertain. V was trimmed by 6 bases and J by 1 base, leaving 6 bases between them. The CDR3 spans 12 residues. Germline CDR1 is ENHRY and CDR2 is SYGVKD. CDR3 DNA sequence: TGTGCCATCAGGCAGGAGAACACTGAAGCTTTCTTT. Protein sequence: CAIRQENTEAFF.

This clonotype was recorded a few times. The chain links TRBV20-1 to TRBJ2-7, with D possibly TRBD1 on 6 matching bases. V lost 6 bases, J lost 1 base, and 13 bases lay in between. CDR3 length: 13 amino acids. Germline V gene data show CDR1 as DFQATT and CDR2 as SNEGSKA (reference sequence). CDR3 protein: CSASDRSSYEQYF. The CDR3 nucleotides are TGCAGTGCATCAGACAGGTCTTCCTACGAGCAGTACTTC.

The chain employs TRBV2 and TRBJ2-3, with TRBD2 matching 9 bases. Germline lookup yields CDR1 SNHLY and CDR2 FYNNEI. The CDR3 has 18 residues. With V trimmed by 3 bases and J by 5 bases, 15 bases remained unmatched. Here the CDR3 DNA reads TGTGCCAGCAGTGATGGGGCTCTGCGGGAGGGTTACGGAGATACGCAGTATTTT. It specifies CASSDGALREGYGDTQYF. Full variable domain (outside the CDR3, taken from reference TRBV2 and TRBJ2-3): EPEVTQTPSHQVTQMGQEVILRCVPISNHLYFYWYRQILGQKVEFLVSFYNNEISEKSEIFDDQFSVERPDGSNFTLKIRSTKLEDSAMYFCASSDGALREGYGDTQYFGPGTRLTVL.

This clonotype was recorded a few times. V usage is TRBV6-6 and J usage is TRBJ1-2, with 9 positions matching TRBD1. The CDR3 length is 14 residues. V lost 4 bases and J lost 8; bases outside the gene matches: 8. Germline assignment: CDR1 MNHNY and CDR2 SVGAGI (reference sequence). Here the CDR3 reads CASSSDRGVDGYTF. The CDR3 DNA reads TGTGCCAGCAGTTCGGACAGGGGCGTTGACGGCTACACCTTC.

This clonotype occurred a few times. V and J are TRBV20-1 and TRBJ1-6; TRBD1 matches 7 bases. The germline V gene has CDR1 DFQATT and CDR2 SNEGSKA (reference sequence). The CDR3 totals 14 residues. Here the CDR3 DNA reads TGCGGGACACAGGGGTGGACCTATAATTCACCCCTCCACTTT. Residues: CGTQGWTYNSPLHF.

This clonotype was found many times. This chain joins TRBV5-1 and TRBJ1-2, with 8 positions matching TRBD1. Germline lookup yields CDR1 SGHRS and CDR2 YFSETQ. The CDR3 extends over 15 amino acids. J was trimmed by 4 bases and V by 4 bases; bases with no gene match: 9. The CDR3, as DNA: TGCGCCAGCAGCATCGACAGGGGAGGTACCTATGGCTACACCTTC. It is translated as CASSIDRGGTYGYTF.

The chain combines TRBV2 with TRBJ1-6, with no clear D. The CDR3 length is 16 residues. Germline V gene data show CDR1 as SNHLY and CDR2 as FYNNEI. V dropped 2 bases and J dropped 10 bases, with 18 bases sitting between them. The CDR3 loop is CASSELEGRSSSPLHF. Here the CDR3 DNA reads TGTGCCAGCAGTGAACTGGAAGGCAGGTCTAGCTCACCCCTCCACTTT.

The gene calls are TRBV28 and TRBJ1-1, with unresolved D. Germline CDR1 reads MDHEN; CDR2 reads SYDVKM. This CDR3 is built from 13 residues. With 6 bases removed from V and 4 bases from J, the gap between germline ends came to 12 bases. CDR3 sequence (DNA): TGTGCCAGCAGGACCATGGGGATCACTGAAGCTTTCTTT. The encoded protein is CASRTMGITEAFF.

A few counts support this clonotype. The gene calls are TRBV11-3 and TRBJ1-2; 9 bases fit TRBD1. V lost 8 bases, J lost 5 bases, and 6 bases stayed unmatched. CDR1 is SGHNT and CDR2 is YENEEA in the germline V gene. This CDR3 spans 13 amino acids. The CDR3 DNA reads as TGTGCCAGCGGGAAAGGACAGGGGTATGGCTACACCTTC. It encodes CASGKGQGYGYTF.

This clonotype was seen at least ten times. V gene TRBV29-1 combines with J gene TRBJ2-3; possible D gene TRBD1, 6 bases. The V gene lost 1 base and the J gene lost 4 bases, with 9 bases spanning the gap. The CDR3 runs to 13 residues. Germline loops: CDR1 SQVTM, CDR2 ANQGSEA. The CDR3 coding sequence is TGCAGCGTTGAAGGAGGGGGAGCAGATACGCAGTATTTT. Translation gives CSVEGGGADTQYF.

This clonotype was found many times. CDR3 DNA: TGTGCCAGCAGCTTAGTGGCTCCGACTAGCGAATTCTTATACGAGCAGTACTTC. Amino acids: CASSLVAPTSEFLYEQYF. This chain joins TRBV7-6 and TRBJ2-7, with TRBD2 matching over 8 bases. This CDR3 comprises 18 residues. V shed 1 base, J shed 4 bases, and the junction held 15 bases outside the gene matches. Germline lookup yields CDR1 SGHVS and CDR2 FNYEAQ.

This clonotype was observed at least ten times. The chain employs TRBV5-5 and TRBJ1-3, with D uncertain. Trimming removed 4 bases at V and 1 base at J, with 6 bases between. Germline values: CDR1 SGHKS, CDR2 YYEKEE (reference sequence). There are 13 residues in the CDR3. The CDR3 is CASSKESGNTIYF. The CDR3 DNA follows: TGTGCCAGCAGCAAGGAGTCTGGAAACACCATATATTTT.

V is TRBV9 and J is TRBJ1-3, with D possibly matching TRBD1 (6 bases). Between the trimmed V and J ends, which lost 2 bases and 2 bases, there was a span of 11 bases. The CDR3 spans 15 residues. The V gene's germline CDR1 is SGDLS and CDR2 YYNGEE. CDR3 sequence reads: CASSVADSPGNTIYF. CDR3 coding DNA: TGTGCCAGCAGCGTGGCGGACAGCCCTGGAAACACCATATATTTT.

The chain has TRBV6-2 or TRBV6-3 and TRBJ2-7; 7 bases map to TRBD1. CDR3 length: 15 amino acids. V shed 2 bases and J 2 bases; nucleotides not matched to a gene: 6. Per germline, CDR1 MNHEY and CDR2 SVGEGT. The CDR3, as DNA: TGTGCCAGCAGTTACCCCGGGACAGCCACCTACGAGCAGTACTTC. It specifies CASSYPGTATYEQYF.